The entry that follows covers one T cell receptor (beta chain) sequence. The CDR3 is 13 residues long. CDR1 is SNHLY, CDR2 FYNNEI, per germline. V was pared by 6 bases and J by 10 bases, with 6 bases of the junction left unmatched. Clones were read by immunoSEQ multiplex PCR, and TCRdb kept only the in-frame ones, dropping some. This table has around 180,000 clones, 85% to 95% appearing once. The data are from a study of control samples from healthy donors and cancer patients. The material sequenced was blood. The chain links TRBV2 to TRBJ1-4; 9 nucleotides match TRBD1. The clonotype comes from a woman aged 18-30 years in good health. The CDR3 DNA follows: TGTGCCAGCAGGGACAGGGGCGTGGGAAAACTGTTTTTT. It specifies CASRDRGVGKLFF. The full variable domain, rest sourced from reference TRBV2 and TRBJ1-4, is EPEVTQTPSHQVTQMGQEVILRCVPISNHLYFYWYRQILGQKVEFLVSFYNNEISEKSEIFDDQFSVERPDGSNFTLKIRSTKLEDSAMYFCASRDRGVGKLFFGSGTQLSVL.